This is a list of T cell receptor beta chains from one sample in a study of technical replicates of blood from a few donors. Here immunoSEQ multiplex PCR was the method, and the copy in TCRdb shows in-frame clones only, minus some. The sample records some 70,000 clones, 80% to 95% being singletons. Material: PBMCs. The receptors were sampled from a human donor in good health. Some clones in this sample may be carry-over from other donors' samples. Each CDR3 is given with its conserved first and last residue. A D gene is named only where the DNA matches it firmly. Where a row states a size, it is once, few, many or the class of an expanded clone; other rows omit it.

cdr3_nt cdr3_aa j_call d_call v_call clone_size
TGCGCCAGCAGCTCCCCCCGGGACAGGGGATCCTTTGGGGCCAACGTCCTGACTTTC CASSSPRDRGSFGANVLTF TRBJ2-6 TRBD1 TRBV5-1 -
TGTGCCAGCAGCGGGGGGGGACAGGAGCCTTACGAGCAGTACTTC CASSGGGQEPYEQYF TRBJ2-7 - TRBV7-2 -
TGTGCCAGCAGGAGGACTAATTACAATGAGCAGTTCTTC CASRRTNYNEQFF TRBJ2-1 - TRBV5-4 -
TGTGCCAGCAGCCAACAGGGCTTAAGGTCTGAAGCTTTCTTT CASSQQGLRSEAFF TRBJ1-1 - TRBV5-6 -
TGTGCTAGTGGCGCACAGGGAGGGAATACGCAGTATTTT CASGAQGGNTQYF TRBJ2-3 - TRBV12-5 -
TGTGCCAGCAGCCAAGATCTACTAGCGTCCTACGAGCAGTACTTC CASSQDLLASYEQYF TRBJ2-7 TRBD2 TRBV14 -
TGCGCCAGCAGCCAAGATACAGGCCGACTTAACTATGGCTACACCTTC CASSQDTGRLNYGYTF TRBJ1-2 - TRBV4-3 -
TGTGCCAGCAGCGAACTAGCGGGGGGGCATGAGACCCAGTACTTC CASSELAGGHETQYF TRBJ2-5 TRBD2 TRBV4-2 -
TGCGCCAGCAGCCAAGAAATCCGCGGGTGGTTACCAGGCTCTGGGGCCAACGTCCTGACTTTC CASSQEIRGWLPGSGANVLTF TRBJ2-6 - TRBV4-3 -
TGTGCCAGCAGCCCGGGACAGGGAGGGGCTGGGGCCAACGTCCTGACTTTC CASSPGQGGAGANVLTF TRBJ2-6 TRBD1 TRBV7-9 -
TGCGCCAGCAGTGAGTTCTGGCTAGCCAAAAACATTCAGTACTTC CASSEFWLAKNIQYF TRBJ2-4 - TRBV10-1 -
TGTGCCAGCAGCCAGGACTACCAGTCCCAGGAGGAAAAACTGTTTTTT CASSQDYQSQEEKLFF TRBJ1-4 - TRBV4-2 -
TGCGCCAGCAGCCAAGGACACGTAGGGGTCCCAATCTCCTACGAGCAGTACTTC CASSQGHVGVPISYEQYF TRBJ2-7 - TRBV4-3 -
TGTGCCTGGAGTCATGACAGGGGCAACCAGCCCCAGCATTTT CAWSHDRGNQPQHF TRBJ1-5 TRBD1 TRBV30 -
TGCACCAGCAGCCAAGATGTGGGAGGGATTGGCGAGCAGTACTTC CTSSQDVGGIGEQYF TRBJ2-7 - TRBV1 once
TGTGCCAGCAGCCAAGGGACTAGCGGGGGTGGCCTGGAGACCCAGTACTTC CASSQGTSGGGLETQYF TRBJ2-5 TRBD2 TRBV4-2 -
TGCGCCAGCAGCAGACAGGGAACTGGCCCTAATGAAAAACTGTTTTTT CASSRQGTGPNEKLFF TRBJ1-4 TRBD1 TRBV5-1 once
TGTGCCAGCAGTTTATCGGCAGTAAACTACGAGCAGTACTTC CASSLSAVNYEQYF TRBJ2-7 - TRBV27 -
TGTGCCAGCAGCCCCTCAAGCGCCGGGGGGAACACCATATATTTT CASSPSSAGGNTIYF TRBJ1-3 - TRBV7-9 -
TGCGCCAGCAGCCTGGCGGGGGAGAAAGAGACCCAGTACTTC CASSLAGEKETQYF TRBJ2-5 TRBD2 TRBV5-1 -
TGTGCCAGCAGCTCCCGGTACCAAGAGACCCAGTACTTC CASSSRYQETQYF TRBJ2-5 - TRBV9 -
TGTGCCAGTAGTATGACAGGGGCCGATTACTCTGGGGCCAACGTCCTGACTTTC CASSMTGADYSGANVLTF TRBJ2-6 TRBD1 TRBV19 -
TGTGCCAGCAGCGTAGGAAGCGGGCCTTACAACAATGAGCAGTTCTTC CASSVGSGPYNNEQFF TRBJ2-1 - TRBV9 -
TGTGCCAGCAGCTACAGGCGCGCCTACAATGAGCAGTTCTTC CASSYRRAYNEQFF TRBJ2-1 - TRBV7-9 -
TGTGCCAGCAGCGTAGTATCCGGGACTGGAAACACCATATATTTT CASSVVSGTGNTIYF TRBJ1-3 - TRBV9 -
TGCGCCAGCAGCTTGGTAGAAGGGGGCACTGAAGCTTTCTTT CASSLVEGGTEAFF TRBJ1-1 - TRBV5-1 once
TGTGCCATCAGGGACCCGGGACAGGGAAAAGTTTTAGATGGCTACACCTTC CAIRDPGQGKVLDGYTF TRBJ1-2 TRBD1 TRBV10-3 -
TGTGCCAGCAGCGCCACTAGCGGGAGGGTGAATGAGCAGTTCTTC CASSATSGRVNEQFF TRBJ2-1 TRBD2 TRBV11-2 few